A single sample is the source of the 17 T cell receptor beta chains below, sequenced in a study of regulatory T cells in long-lasting Graves disease. Construction of the TCR beta libraries employed iRepertoire HTBI primers in conjunction with Arm-PCR of CDR3 regions. TCRdb used MiXCR to reprocess the multiplex PCR reads, holding one entry per CDR3 protein. The sample lists 300,000 to 400,000 distinct CDR3 sequences, roughly 21% seen once, with 29% in the top ten. Time point described: persistent/refractory GD, antithyroid drugs over 5 years with positive TRAb. The authors made the TCR library using RNA they extracted from PBMCs. The sequencing used peripheral blood mononuclear cells (PBMCs), collected when the disease was refractory, from a patient treated with antithyroid drugs. The receptors originated from a female donor with Graves disease.

The CDR3 DNA follows: TGTGCCAGTAGTCCGGACAGGCGGTTGAACACTGAAGCTTTCTTT. The encoded protein is CASSPDRRLNTEAFF. The V and J genes are TRBV19 and TRBJ1-1; 7 bases line up with TRBD1. The germline CDR1 and CDR2 sequences are LNHDA and SQIVND (reference sequence). V shed 5 bases, J shed 0 bases, and the junction held 6 bases outside the gene matches. The CDR3 consists of 15 residues. Full variable domain (remainder filled in from reference TRBV19 and TRBJ1-1): DGGITQSPKYLFRKEGQNVTLSCEQNLNHDAMYWYRQDPGQGLRLIYYSQIVNDFQKGDIAEGYSVSREKKESFPLTVTSAQKNPTAFYLCASSPDRRLNTEAFFGQGTRLTVV.

This chain joins TRBV5-1 and TRBJ1-1; 9 positions match TRBD1. V shed 0 bases, J shed 2 bases, and the junction held 2 bases outside the gene matches. The V gene's germline CDR1 is SGHRS and CDR2 YFSETQ. This CDR3 has 15 amino acids. CDR3 in DNA: TGCGCCAGCAGCTTGGGGGACAGGGTAAACACTGAAGCTTTCTTT. It translates to CASSLGDRVNTEAFF.

The genes are TRBV5-1 and TRBJ2-3; D perhaps matches TRBD2 (6 bases). CDR1 and CDR2 from the germline V gene are SGHRS and YFSETQ. The V end lost 4 bases, the J end lost 6 bases, and 12 bases lay between the germline ends. The CDR3 consists of 13 residues. The CDR3 is CASSPLLADTQYF. In nucleotides, the CDR3 is TGCGCCAGCAGCCCGCTCCTAGCGGATACGCAGTATTTT. Full variable domain (outside the CDR3, taken from reference TRBV5-1 and TRBJ2-3): KAGVTQTPRYLIKTRGQQVTLSCSPISGHRSVSWYQQTPGQGLQFLFEYFSETQRNKGNFPGRFSGRQFSNSRSEMNVSTLELGDSALYLCASSPLLADTQYFGPGTRLTVL.

The genes are TRBV7-8 and TRBJ2-1; D unclear. With 4 bases removed from V and 12 bases from J, the gap between germline ends came to 16 bases. The CDR3 runs 13 residues. The germline V gene has CDR1 SGHVS and CDR2 FQNEAQ. CDR3: CASSSMSESGQFF. In DNA, the CDR3 is TGTGCCAGCAGCTCAATGTCGGAATCAGGGCAGTTCTTC. The full variable domain, with the rest looked up from reference TRBV7-8 and TRBJ2-1, is GAGVSQSPRYKVAKRGQDVALRCDPISGHVSLFWYQQALGQGPEFLTYFQNEAQLDKSGLPSDRFFAERPEGSVSTLKIQRTQQEDSAVYLCASSSMSESGQFFGPGTRLTVL.

This clonotype was detected a few times. The chain uses TRBV3-1 and TRBJ2-1; maybe TRBD1 (6 bases). V shed 3 bases and J shed 3 bases, with 12 bases lying between them. CDR3 size: 15 residues. CDR1 and CDR2 (germline): LGHDT, YNNKEL (reference sequence). The CDR3 reads CASSHETGRYNEQFF. The CDR3 DNA reads TGTGCCAGCAGCCATGAAACAGGGCGCTACAATGAGCAGTTCTTC.

This clonotype appeared a few times. The genes are TRBV18 and TRBJ2-7, with D unresolved. The germline V gene has CDR1 KGHSH and CDR2 LQKENI. V lost 2 bases to trimming and J lost 0 bases, with 11 bases between them. The CDR3 loop spans 15 amino acids. CDR3 residues: CASSPNKGSSYEQYF. In nucleotides, the CDR3 is TGTGCCAGCTCACCAAACAAGGGAAGCTCCTACGAGCAGTACTTC.

In this sample, this clonotype turned up a few times. The chain joins TRBV9 to TRBJ1-6; D is ambiguous. The CDR3 contains 13 residues. With 0 bases removed from V and 8 bases from J, the gap between germline ends came to 6 bases. The germline V gene encodes CDR1 SGDLS and CDR2 YYNGEE. CDR3 bases: TGTGCCAGCAGCGTAGTGGAGGATTCACCCCTCCACTTT. Translation: CASSVVEDSPLHF.

There are many counts of this clonotype. The chain has TRBV6-1 and TRBJ2-7; the D gene is possibly TRBD1 (5 bases). This CDR3 region has 15 residues. Germline lookup yields CDR1 MNHNS and CDR2 SASEGT. V was trimmed by 5 bases and J by 2 bases, leaving 16 bases between them. The CDR3 sequence is CASSRSTGNTYEQYF. CDR3 in DNA: TGTGCCAGCAGTCGATCCACAGGAAATACCTACGAGCAGTACTTC.

The rearrangement joins TRBV20-1 to TRBJ2-1, with unresolved D. V lost 0 bases, J lost 7 bases, and 19 bases lay in between. Germline values: CDR1 DFQATT, CDR2 SNEGSKA (reference sequence). CDR3 length: 16 residues. CDR3 sequence reads: CSARDPAKGSWNEQFF. Here the CDR3 DNA reads TGCAGTGCTAGAGATCCCGCAAAGGGTAGTTGGAATGAGCAGTTCTTC.

This clonotype appeared many times. The CDR3 nucleotides are TGTGCCAGCAGTTTGCAGAGGGGTAATGAAAAACTGTTTTTT. Translated, it gives CASSLQRGNEKLFF. The chain is built from TRBV12-3 or TRBV12-4 and TRBJ1-4, with TRBD1 as a possible D gene (5 bases). The germline V and J ends were trimmed by 3 bases and 4 bases, with 9 bases remaining between them. The CDR3 has 14 amino acids.

A remark on this clonotype: A much more abundant neighbour one base away suggests this may be a read error. The chain couples TRBV7-8 to TRBJ1-3; D unresolved. CDR3 length: 13 amino acids. V lost 5 bases and J 4 bases, leaving 9 bases between the germline ends. The germline CDR1 and CDR2 sequences are SGHVS and FQNEAQ. CDR3 sequence reads: CASSPAVGNTIYF. The DNA of the CDR3 is TGTGCCAGCAGCCCCGCCGTGGGAAACACCATATATTTT.

The chain couples TRBV4-3 to TRBJ1-2; no definite D call. The CDR3 runs 16 residues. CDR1 and CDR2 (germline): LGHNA, YSLEER. The ends were cut back, 0 bases at V and 4 bases at J, with 15 bases in the middle. For the CDR3, the DNA is TGCGCCAGCAGCCAAGAGCTTTCAGCGGCGGGCTATGGCTACACCTTC. This gives the protein CASSQELSAAGYGYTF.

The chain recombines TRBV19 with TRBJ2-4; 9 bases map to TRBD2. Germline CDR1 is LNHDA and CDR2 is SQIVND (reference sequence). The V and J ends lost 7 bases and 9 bases, in that order; junction bases with no gene match: 10. The CDR3 runs 14 residues. The CDR3 protein is CASTRASGTGIQYF. The CDR3 bases are TGTGCCAGTACTAGGGCTAGCGGGACTGGCATTCAGTACTTC.

The chain carries TRBV24-1 and TRBJ1-2; the D gene is possibly TRBD1 (5 bases). The CDR3 is 15 residues long. Germline V lookup: CDR1 KGHDR, CDR2 SFDVKD. The V end lost 5 bases, the J end lost 1 base, and 13 bases lay between the germline ends. CDR3 nucleotides: TGTGCCACCAGTGCCCCGGGCAGGGATAACTATGGCTACACCTTC. Its protein product is CATSAPGRDNYGYTF.

The sample holds many counts of this clonotype. The V gene is TRBV5-1, the J gene TRBJ1-5; D perhaps matches TRBD1 (5 bases). Germline V CDR1 and CDR2: SGHRS, YFSETQ. The CDR3 contains 15 residues. V was trimmed by 0 bases and J by 5 bases, leaving 12 bases between them. CDR3 protein: CASSLGQGLDQPQHF. CDR3 DNA sequence: TGCGCCAGCAGCTTGGGCCAGGGCCTCGATCAGCCCCAGCATTTT.

There are a few counts of this clonotype. This chain connects TRBV6-2 or TRBV6-3 to TRBJ2-2, with D possibly matching TRBD2 (5 bases). The CDR3 consists of 16 residues. Germline V lookup: CDR1 MNHEY, CDR2 SVGEGT. Deletions cut 4 bases from V and 2 bases from J, with 14 bases between. CDR3 coding DNA: TGTGCCAGCAGTTTCTTCGGCGGACTTAACACCGGGGAGCTGTTTTTT. Amino acids: CASSFFGGLNTGELFF.

This clonotype was observed a few times. This chain uses TRBV6-2 or TRBV6-3 with TRBJ1-2; D is unclear. Germline CDR1 is MNHEY and CDR2 is SVGEGT. V dropped 2 bases and J dropped 2 bases, with 3 bases sitting between them. The CDR3 sequence is 12 residues long. For the CDR3, the DNA is TGTGCCAGCAGTTACGGCAACTATGGCTACACCTTC. Translated: CASSYGNYGYTF.